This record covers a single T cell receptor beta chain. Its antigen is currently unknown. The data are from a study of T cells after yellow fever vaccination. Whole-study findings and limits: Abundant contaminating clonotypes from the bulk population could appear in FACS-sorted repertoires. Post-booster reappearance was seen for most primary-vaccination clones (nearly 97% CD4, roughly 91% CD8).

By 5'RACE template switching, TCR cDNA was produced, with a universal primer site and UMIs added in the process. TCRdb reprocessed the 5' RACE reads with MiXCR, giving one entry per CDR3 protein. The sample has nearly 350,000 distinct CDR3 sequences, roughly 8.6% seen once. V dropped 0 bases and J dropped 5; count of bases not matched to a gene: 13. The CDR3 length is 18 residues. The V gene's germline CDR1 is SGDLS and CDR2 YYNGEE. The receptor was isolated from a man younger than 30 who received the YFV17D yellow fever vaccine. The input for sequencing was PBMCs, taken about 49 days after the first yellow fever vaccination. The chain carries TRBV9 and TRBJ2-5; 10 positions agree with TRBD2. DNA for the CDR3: TGTGCCAGCAGCGTAGCTCCCGTTAAGCGGGGGGGCCTCGAGACCCAGTACTTC. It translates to CASSVAPVKRGGLETQYF.